This is a list of T cell receptor beta chains from one sample in a study of T cell responses to AZD1222 COVID-19 vaccine. Sequenced by immunoSEQ multiplex PCR; TCRdb stores in-frame clones only, minus some. The sample lists 200,000 to 250,000 clones; approximately 94% were seen once. This specimen consisted of peripheral blood, obtained on day 0 of MenACWY control vaccination. These receptor sequences come from an adult in good health. Each CDR3 is given with its conserved first and last residue. The D gene is left open where the match is weak. A clone size is listed for some rows: how often the clone was seen (once, few, many), or a class if it is expanded.

V: TRBV2; D: .; J: TRBJ2-2; size: .; CDR3: CASSEAPGDTGELFF; DNA: TGTGCCAGCAGTGAAGCCCCCGGGGACACCGGGGAGCTGTTTTTT
V: TRBV2; D: .; J: TRBJ1-1; size: .; CDR3: CASSESAMNTEAFF; DNA: TGTGCCAGCAGTGAAAGTGCCATGAACACTGAAGCTTTCTTT
V: TRBV3-1/TRBV3-2; D: .; J: TRBJ2-5; size: .; CDR3: CASSPAGPLGETQYF; DNA: TGTGCCAGCAGCCCGGCCGGGCCCCTTGGGGAGACCCAGTACTTC
V: TRBV5-1; D: .; J: TRBJ2-5; size: .; CDR3: CASSPTAGVETQYF; DNA: TGCGCCAGCAGCCCGACGGCGGGCGTCGAGACCCAGTACTTC
V: TRBV3-1/TRBV3-2; D: .; J: TRBJ2-6; size: .; CDR3: CASSQDRIMLGTGSGANVLTF; DNA: TGTGCCAGCAGCCAAGATCGAATTATGTTGGGAACAGGGAGTGGGGCCAACGTCCTGACTTTC
V: TRBV19; D: .; J: TRBJ1-3; size: .; CDR3: CASTKRRDTSGNTIYF; DNA: TGTGCCAGTACCAAACGACGGGATACTTCTGGAAACACCATATATTTT
V: TRBV19; D: .; J: TRBJ1-6; size: .; CDR3: CASRQQGLNSPLHF; DNA: TGTGCCAGCCGACAACAGGGCCTTAATTCACCCCTCCACTTT
V: TRBV27; D: TRBD1; J: TRBJ1-2; size: .; CDR3: CASRPSRGDYGYTF; DNA: TGTGCCAGCCGACCATCCAGGGGGGACTATGGCTACACCTTC
V: TRBV10-1; D: TRBD1; J: TRBJ1-5; size: .; CDR3: CASSVDRALNNQPQHF; DNA: TGCGCCAGCAGTGTTGACAGGGCCTTAAACAATCAGCCCCAGCATTTT
V: TRBV6-5; D: TRBD2; J: TRBJ2-1; size: .; CDR3: CASSPPGGKYNEQFF; DNA: TGTGCCAGCAGCCCGCCGGGGGGGAAATACAATGAGCAGTTCTTC
V: TRBV28; D: .; J: TRBJ1-2; size: .; CDR3: CASRGSLGGRYGYTF; DNA: TGTGCCAGCAGAGGATCACTCGGCGGTCGCTATGGCTACACCTTC
V: TRBV6-5; D: .; J: TRBJ2-7; size: .; CDR3: CASTSGKPGLYEQYF; DNA: TGTGCCAGCACTTCAGGAAAGCCAGGACTCTACGAGCAGTACTTC
V: TRBV3-1/TRBV3-2; D: TRBD2; J: TRBJ2-3; size: .; CDR3: CASSQISSGAGTQYF; DNA: TGTGCCAGCAGCCAGATCTCTAGCGGGGCGGGTACGCAGTATTTT
V: TRBV7-9; D: .; J: TRBJ1-6; size: .; CDR3: CASSLARPSHSPLHF; DNA: TGTGCCAGCAGCTTAGCGCGCCCCTCACATTCACCCCTCCACTTT
V: TRBV4-2; D: .; J: TRBJ2-3; size: .; CDR3: CASSPTGTVTDTQYF; DNA: TGTGCCAGCAGCCCGACAGGCACCGTCACAGATACGCAGTATTTT
V: TRBV19; D: .; J: TRBJ1-4; size: .; CDR3: CASSTFITDEKLFF; DNA: TGTGCCAGTAGTACCTTCATAACAGACGAAAAACTGTTTTTT
V: TRBV6-5; D: .; J: TRBJ1-1; size: .; CDR3: CASRLPGPTEAFF; DNA: TGTGCCAGCAGACTCCCGGGACCCACTGAAGCTTTCTTT
V: TRBV5-1; D: TRBD1; J: TRBJ1-5; size: .; CDR3: CASSMGQDQPQHF; DNA: TGCGCCAGCAGCATGGGACAGGATCAGCCCCAGCATTTT
V: TRBV7-9; D: TRBD1; J: TRBJ1-1; size: .; CDR3: CASSSDRVNTEAFF; DNA: TGTGCCAGCAGTTCTGACAGGGTGAACACTGAAGCTTTCTTT
V: TRBV30; D: TRBD1; J: TRBJ1-5; size: .; CDR3: CAWKQGGNQPQHF; DNA: TGTGCCTGGAAACAGGGGGGGAATCAGCCCCAGCATTTT
V: TRBV3-1/TRBV3-2; D: .; J: TRBJ2-3; size: .; CDR3: CASSQDRTDTQYF; DNA: TGTGCCAGCAGCCAAGACAGGACAGATACGCAGTATTTT
V: TRBV3-1/TRBV3-2; D: TRBD1; J: TRBJ2-1; size: .; CDR3: CASSQEDRVINEQFF; DNA: TGTGCCAGCAGCCAAGAAGACAGGGTAATCAATGAGCAGTTCTTC
V: TRBV30; D: .; J: TRBJ1-2; size: .; CDR3: CAWARALYGYTF; DNA: TGTGCCTGGGCCCGAGCCCTCTATGGCTACACCTTC
V: TRBV7-9; D: TRBD1; J: TRBJ1-4; size: once; CDR3: CASSRGQENEKLFF; DNA: TGTGCCAGCAGCCGGGGACAGGAGAATGAAAAACTGTTTTTT